The subject of this entry is one T cell receptor (beta chain). This sample was taken from a study of blood T cell repertoires in COVID-19. At the level of the study: Specimens from acute and convalescent COVID-19 originated in the United States, Italy and Spain. From T cells, B-cell-depleted T cells, or PBMCs came the material, which was cDNA or gDNA.

How the authors handled the data: Scientists estimated how many nucleated cells there were by amplifying reference gene primers. Sequencing was performed with immunoSEQ multiplex PCR; in TCRdb, only in-frame clones are kept and a portion is missing. That table is the source of V, J and clone size, and D and trimming were worked out from the DNA. The table includes roughly 120,000 clones, under 85% detected once. This sequence originates from a woman aged 55-69 years with acute or convalescent COVID-19. What was sequenced was peripheral blood.

Written as DNA, the CDR3 is TGTGCCACCAGTGATTCCTCTAATCAGCCCCAGCATTTT. The encoded protein is CATSDSSNQPQHF. This chain connects TRBV24-1 to TRBJ1-5, with D unresolved. Trimming stripped 2 bases from V and 4 bases from J, with 5 bases between. CDR3 length equals 13 residues. Per germline, CDR1 KGHDR and CDR2 SFDVKD.